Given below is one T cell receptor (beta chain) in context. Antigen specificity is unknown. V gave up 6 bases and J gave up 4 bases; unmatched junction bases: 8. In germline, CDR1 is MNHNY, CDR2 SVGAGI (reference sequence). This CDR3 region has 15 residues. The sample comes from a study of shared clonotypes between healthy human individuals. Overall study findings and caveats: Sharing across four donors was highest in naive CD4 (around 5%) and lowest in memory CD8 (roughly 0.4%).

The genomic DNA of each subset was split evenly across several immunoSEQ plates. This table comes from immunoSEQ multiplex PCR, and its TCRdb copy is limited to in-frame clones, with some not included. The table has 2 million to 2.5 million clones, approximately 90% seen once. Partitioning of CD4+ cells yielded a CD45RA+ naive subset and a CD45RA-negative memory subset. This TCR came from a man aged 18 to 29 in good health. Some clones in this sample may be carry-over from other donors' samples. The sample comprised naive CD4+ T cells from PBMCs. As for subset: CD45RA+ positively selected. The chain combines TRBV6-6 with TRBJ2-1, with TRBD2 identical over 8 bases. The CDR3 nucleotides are TGTGCCAGCAGCTCGAGGAGCGGGAGTTACAATGAGCAGTTCTTC. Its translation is CASSSRSGSYNEQFF.